This paragraph reports one T cell receptor (beta chain). No conserved phenylalanine or tryptophan is present at the end of the CDR3, so a read error is the likely explanation. This entry belongs to a study of Graves' ophthalmopathy and Graves' hyperthyroidism. The CDR3 extends over 13 amino acids. From germline, CDR1 is MDHEN and CDR2 SYDVKM. Amplification of TCR beta CDR3 regions used RNA transcripts. The authors performed first-round RT-PCR with HTBI primers and then a second-round multiplex PCR. TCRdb re-derived calls from the multiplex PCR reads in MiXCR, one entry per CDR3 protein. The data show 450,000 or so distinct CDR3 sequences, with about 15% seen just once and roughly 9.8% held by the top ten.

Material for sequencing was blood. The TCR comes from a woman aged 25 to 39 with Graves' ophthalmopathy. The chain couples TRBV28 to TRBJ1-1; D is unresolved. CDR3 in DNA: TGTGCCAGCAATTTAGAATTCGGCACTGAAGCTTTCTAT. It specifies CASNLEFGTEAFY.